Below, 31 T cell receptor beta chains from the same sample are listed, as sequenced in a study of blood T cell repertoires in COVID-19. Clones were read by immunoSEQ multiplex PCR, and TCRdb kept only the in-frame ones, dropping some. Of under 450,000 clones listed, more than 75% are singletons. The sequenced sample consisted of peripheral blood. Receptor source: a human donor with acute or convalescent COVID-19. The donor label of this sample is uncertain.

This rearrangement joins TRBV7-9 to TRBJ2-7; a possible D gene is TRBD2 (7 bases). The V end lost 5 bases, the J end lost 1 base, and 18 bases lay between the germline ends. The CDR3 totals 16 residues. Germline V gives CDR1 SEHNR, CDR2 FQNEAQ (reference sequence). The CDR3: CASSPWGQGGSYEQYF. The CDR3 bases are TGTGCCAGCAGCCCCTGGGGGCAGGGAGGGTCCTACGAGCAGTACTTC.

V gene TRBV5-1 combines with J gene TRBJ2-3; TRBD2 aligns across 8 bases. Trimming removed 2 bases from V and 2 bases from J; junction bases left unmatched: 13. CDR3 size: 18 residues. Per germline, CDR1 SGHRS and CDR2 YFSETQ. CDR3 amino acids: CASSLPRTSPILTDTQYF. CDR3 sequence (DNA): TGCGCCAGCAGCTTACCCCGGACTAGCCCAATCCTCACAGATACGCAGTATTTT.

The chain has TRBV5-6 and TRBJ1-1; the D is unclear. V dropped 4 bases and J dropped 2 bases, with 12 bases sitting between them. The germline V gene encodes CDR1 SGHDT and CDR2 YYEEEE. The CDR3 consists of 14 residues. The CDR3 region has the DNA TGTGCCAGCAGCCTATTGATGCTAAACACTGAAGCTTTCTTT. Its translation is CASSLLMLNTEAFF.

CDR3 bases: TGTGCCACCAGCAGAGATCAGGGGGTCTATGGCTACACCTTC. This sequence encodes CATSRDQGVYGYTF. The gene calls are TRBV15 and TRBJ1-2; TRBD1 matches at 7 bases. The V gene end was trimmed by 0 bases and the J gene end by 4 bases; junction bases not matched to a gene: 2. Germline loops: CDR1 LNHNV, CDR2 YYDKDF (reference sequence). This CDR3 has 14 amino acids.

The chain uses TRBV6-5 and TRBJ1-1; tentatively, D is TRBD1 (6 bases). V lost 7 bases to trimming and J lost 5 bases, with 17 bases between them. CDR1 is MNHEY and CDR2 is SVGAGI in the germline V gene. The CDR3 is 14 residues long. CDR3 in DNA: TGTGCCAGCACGGGGGGGCTGGGTCGTACTGAAGCTTTCTTT. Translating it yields CASTGGLGRTEAFF.

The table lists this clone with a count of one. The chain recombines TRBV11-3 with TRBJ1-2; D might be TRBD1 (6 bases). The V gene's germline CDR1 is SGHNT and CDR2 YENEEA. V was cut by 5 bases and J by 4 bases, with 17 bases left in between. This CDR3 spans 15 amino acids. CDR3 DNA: TGTGCCAGCAGCCCAAACAGGGAGAGGATCTATGGCTACACCTTC. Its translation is CASSPNRERIYGYTF.

Written as DNA, the CDR3 is TGCGCCAGCAGTCCCTTTATATTAGACAGGGCGGATGTGAACACTGAAGCTTTCTTT. Protein: CASSPFILDRADVNTEAFF. The chain employs TRBV23-1 and TRBJ1-1, with 7 nucleotides matching TRBD1. TRBV23-1 is identified as an open reading frame with a role that is uncertain. Losses at the gene ends were 4 bases for V and 0 bases for J; bases not matched to a gene: 17. The CDR3 is made up of 19 amino acids.

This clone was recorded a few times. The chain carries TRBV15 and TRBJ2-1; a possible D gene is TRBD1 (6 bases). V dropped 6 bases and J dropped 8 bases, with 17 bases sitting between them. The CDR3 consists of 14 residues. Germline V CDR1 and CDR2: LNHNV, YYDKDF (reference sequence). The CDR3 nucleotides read TGTGCCACCAGTGATTTACAGGGTTTCGATGAGCAGTTCTTC. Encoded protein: CATSDLQGFDEQFF.

CDR3 amino acids: CACTPGQGMSNEQFF. Written as DNA, the CDR3 is TGTGCCTGCACACCCGGTCAGGGGATGAGCAATGAGCAGTTCTTC. V is TRBV30 and J is TRBJ2-1; D may be TRBD1 (6 bases). Germline CDR1 and CDR2: GTSNPN and SVGIG (reference sequence). The CDR3 totals 15 residues. V gave up 6 bases and J gave up 6 bases, with 21 bases separating them.

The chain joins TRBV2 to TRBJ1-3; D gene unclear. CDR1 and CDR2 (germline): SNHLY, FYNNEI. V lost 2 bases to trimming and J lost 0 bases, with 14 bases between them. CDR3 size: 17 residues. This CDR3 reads CASSESVGRPSGNTIYF. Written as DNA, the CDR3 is TGTGCCAGCAGTGAAAGTGTGGGCCGACCCTCTGGAAACACCATATATTTT.

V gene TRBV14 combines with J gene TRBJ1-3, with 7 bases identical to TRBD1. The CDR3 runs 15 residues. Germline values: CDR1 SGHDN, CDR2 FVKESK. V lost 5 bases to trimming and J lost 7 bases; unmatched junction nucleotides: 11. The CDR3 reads CASSTRRGSLNTIYF. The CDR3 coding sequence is TGTGCCAGCAGCACCCGCAGGGGGAGTCTGAACACCATATATTTT.

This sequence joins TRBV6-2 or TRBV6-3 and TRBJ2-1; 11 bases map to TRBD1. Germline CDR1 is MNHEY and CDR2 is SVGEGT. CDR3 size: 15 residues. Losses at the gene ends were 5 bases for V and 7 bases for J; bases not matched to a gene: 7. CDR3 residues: CASSQPGTGGNEQFF. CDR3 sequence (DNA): TGTGCCAGCAGTCAACCCGGGACAGGGGGGAATGAGCAGTTCTTC.

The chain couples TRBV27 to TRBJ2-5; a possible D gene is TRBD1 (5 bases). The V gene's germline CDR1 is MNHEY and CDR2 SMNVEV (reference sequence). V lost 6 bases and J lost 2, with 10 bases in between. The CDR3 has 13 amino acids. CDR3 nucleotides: TGTGCCAGCAGGACAGCAAAACAAGAGACCCAGTACTTC. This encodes CASRTAKQETQYF.

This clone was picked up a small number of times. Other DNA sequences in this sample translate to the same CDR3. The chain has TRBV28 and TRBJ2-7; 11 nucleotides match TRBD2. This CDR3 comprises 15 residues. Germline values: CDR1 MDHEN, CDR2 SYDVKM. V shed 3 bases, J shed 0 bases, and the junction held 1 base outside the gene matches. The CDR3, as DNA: TGTGCCAGCAGTTTTGGACTAGCGGGCTCCTACGAGCAGTACTTC. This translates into CASSFGLAGSYEQYF.

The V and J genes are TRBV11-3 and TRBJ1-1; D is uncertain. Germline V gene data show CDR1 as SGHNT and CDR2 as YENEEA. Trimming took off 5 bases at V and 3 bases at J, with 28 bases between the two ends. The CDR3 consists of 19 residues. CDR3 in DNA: TGTGCCAGCAGCGCCCGATATGGCAGAAATACCCATGAAGACACTGAAGCTTTCTTT. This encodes CASSARYGRNTHEDTEAFF.

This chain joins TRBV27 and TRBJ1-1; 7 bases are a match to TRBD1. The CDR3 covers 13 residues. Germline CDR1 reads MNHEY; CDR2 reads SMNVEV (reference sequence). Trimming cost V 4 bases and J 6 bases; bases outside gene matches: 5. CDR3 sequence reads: CASSSRQGPEAFF. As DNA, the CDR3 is TGTGCCAGCAGTTCCCGACAGGGCCCTGAAGCTTTCTTT.

The CDR3 coding sequence is TGCGCCAGCAGCCAGAATGGACGGGGAAACTATGGCTACACCTTC. Encoded protein: CASSQNGRGNYGYTF. The rearrangement joins TRBV5-1 to TRBJ1-2; D unresolved. Trimming shortened V by 4 bases and J by 2 bases, and 15 bases separated the two germline ends. CDR1 is SGHRS, CDR2 YFSETQ, per germline. CDR3 size: 15 residues.

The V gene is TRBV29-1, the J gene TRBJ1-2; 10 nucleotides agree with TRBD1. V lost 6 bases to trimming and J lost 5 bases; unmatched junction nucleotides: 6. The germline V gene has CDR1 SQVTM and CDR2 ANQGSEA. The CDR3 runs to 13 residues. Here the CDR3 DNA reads TGCAGCGTCCTGACAGGGGGCGGTTATGGCTACACCTTC. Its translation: CSVLTGGGYGYTF.

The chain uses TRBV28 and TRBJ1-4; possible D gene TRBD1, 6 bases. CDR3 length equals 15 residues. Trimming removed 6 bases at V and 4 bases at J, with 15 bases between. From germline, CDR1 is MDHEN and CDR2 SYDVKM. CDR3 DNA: TGTGCCAGCAGGAAGGGGGAGTTACATAATGAAAAACTGTTTTTT. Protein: CASRKGELHNEKLFF.

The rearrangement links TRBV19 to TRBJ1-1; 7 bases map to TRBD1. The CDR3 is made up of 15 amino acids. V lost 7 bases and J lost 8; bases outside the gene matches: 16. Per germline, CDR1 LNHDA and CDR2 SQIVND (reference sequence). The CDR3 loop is CASNHRQGWWVEAFF. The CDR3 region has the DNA TGTGCCAGTAACCATAGACAGGGATGGTGGGTAGAAGCTTTCTTT.

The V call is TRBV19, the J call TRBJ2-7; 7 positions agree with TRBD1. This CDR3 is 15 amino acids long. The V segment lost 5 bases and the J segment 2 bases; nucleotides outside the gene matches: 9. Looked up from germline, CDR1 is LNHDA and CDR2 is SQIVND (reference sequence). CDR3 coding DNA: TGTGCCAGTAGTCTCGGACAGGCCAAAACCTACGAGCAGTACTTC. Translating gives CASSLGQAKTYEQYF.

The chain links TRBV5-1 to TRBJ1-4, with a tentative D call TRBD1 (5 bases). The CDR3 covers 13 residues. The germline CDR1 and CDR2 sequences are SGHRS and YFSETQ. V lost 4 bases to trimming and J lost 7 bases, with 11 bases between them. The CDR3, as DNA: TGCGCCAGCAGCCCCCACCAGGGTGAAAAACTGTTTTTT. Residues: CASSPHQGEKLFF.

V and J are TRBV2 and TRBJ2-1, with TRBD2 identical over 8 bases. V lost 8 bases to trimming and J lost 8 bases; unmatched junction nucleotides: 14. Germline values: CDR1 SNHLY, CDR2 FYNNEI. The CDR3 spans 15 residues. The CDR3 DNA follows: TGTGCCAGCGGGACTAGGGTTGCTTCAGCCTATGAGCAGTTCTTC. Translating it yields CASGTRVASAYEQFF.

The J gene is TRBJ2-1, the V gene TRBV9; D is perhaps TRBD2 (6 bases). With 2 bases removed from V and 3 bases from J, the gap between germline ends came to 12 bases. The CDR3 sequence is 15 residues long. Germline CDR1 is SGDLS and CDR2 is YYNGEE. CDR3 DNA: TGTGCCAGCAGCGTTTTTGGGGGGTTCTACAATGAGCAGTTCTTC. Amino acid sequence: CASSVFGGFYNEQFF.

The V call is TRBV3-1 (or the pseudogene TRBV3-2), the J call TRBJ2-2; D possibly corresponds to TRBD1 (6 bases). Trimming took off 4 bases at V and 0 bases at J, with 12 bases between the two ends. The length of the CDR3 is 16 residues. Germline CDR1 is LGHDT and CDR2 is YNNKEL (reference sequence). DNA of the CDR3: TGTGCCAGCAGCCCCCTGACAGGCGCGAACACCGGGGAGCTGTTTTTT. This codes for CASSPLTGANTGELFF.

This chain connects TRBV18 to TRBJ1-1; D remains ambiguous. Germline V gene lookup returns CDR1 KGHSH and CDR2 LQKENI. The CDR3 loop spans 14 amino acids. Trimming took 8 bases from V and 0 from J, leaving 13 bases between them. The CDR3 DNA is TGTGCCAGCCAAAGCTCCGGGGTGAACACTGAAGCTTTCTTT. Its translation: CASQSSGVNTEAFF.

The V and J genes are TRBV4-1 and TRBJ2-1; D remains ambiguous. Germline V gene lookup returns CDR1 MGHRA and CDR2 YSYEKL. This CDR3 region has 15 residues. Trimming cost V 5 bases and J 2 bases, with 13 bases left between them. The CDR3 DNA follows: TGCGCCAGCAGCTACTCAACCGACACCTACAATGAGCAGTTCTTC. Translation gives CASSYSTDTYNEQFF.

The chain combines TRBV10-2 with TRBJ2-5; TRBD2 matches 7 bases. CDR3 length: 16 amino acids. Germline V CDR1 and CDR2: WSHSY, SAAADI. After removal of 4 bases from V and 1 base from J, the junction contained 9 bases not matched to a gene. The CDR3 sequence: CASSVRVAGTQETQYF. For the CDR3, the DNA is TGCGCCAGCAGTGTGAGGGTAGCGGGCACCCAAGAGACCCAGTACTTC.

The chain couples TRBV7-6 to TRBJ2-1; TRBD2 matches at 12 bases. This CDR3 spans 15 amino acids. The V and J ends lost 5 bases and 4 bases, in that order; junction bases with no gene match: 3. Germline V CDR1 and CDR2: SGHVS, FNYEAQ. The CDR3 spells CASSLGTSGYNEQFF. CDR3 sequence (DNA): TGTGCCAGCAGCCTCGGGACTAGCGGGTACAATGAGCAGTTCTTC.

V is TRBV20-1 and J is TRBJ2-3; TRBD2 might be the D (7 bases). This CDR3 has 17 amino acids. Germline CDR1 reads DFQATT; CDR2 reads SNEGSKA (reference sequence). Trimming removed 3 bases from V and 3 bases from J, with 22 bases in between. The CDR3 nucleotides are TGCAGTGCTAGTGGTTGGGGGGGGCGGGAAGGGACAGATACGCAGTATTTT. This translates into CSASGWGGREGTDTQYF.

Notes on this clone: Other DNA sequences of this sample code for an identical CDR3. As DNA, the CDR3 is TGTGCCAGCAGCCTTGCGGGGGGTGGGGAGACCCAGTACTTC. This codes for CASSLAGGGETQYF. The chain is built from TRBV11-2 and TRBJ2-5; 8 nucleotides line up with TRBD2. Losses at the gene ends were 5 bases for V and 5 bases for J; bases not matched to a gene: 7. Per germline, CDR1 SGHAT and CDR2 FQNNGV. CDR3 length equals 14 residues.